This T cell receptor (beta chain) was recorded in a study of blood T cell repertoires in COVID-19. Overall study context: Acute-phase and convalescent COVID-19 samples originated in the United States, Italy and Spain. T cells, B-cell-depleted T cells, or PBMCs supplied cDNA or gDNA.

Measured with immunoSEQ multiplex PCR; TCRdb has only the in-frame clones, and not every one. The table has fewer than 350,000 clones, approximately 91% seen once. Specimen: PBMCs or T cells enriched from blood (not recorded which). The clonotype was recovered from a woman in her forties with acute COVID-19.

The chain's CDR3 is CASGTGGTGYTF. The CDR3 nucleotides are TGTGCCAGCGGGACAGGGGGTACTGGCTACACCTTC. The chain is built from TRBV2 and TRBJ1-2, with 11 bases identical to TRBD1. CDR1 and CDR2 (germline): SNHLY, FYNNEI. The CDR3 contains 12 residues. J was trimmed by 7 bases and V by 8 bases; bases with no gene match: 3.